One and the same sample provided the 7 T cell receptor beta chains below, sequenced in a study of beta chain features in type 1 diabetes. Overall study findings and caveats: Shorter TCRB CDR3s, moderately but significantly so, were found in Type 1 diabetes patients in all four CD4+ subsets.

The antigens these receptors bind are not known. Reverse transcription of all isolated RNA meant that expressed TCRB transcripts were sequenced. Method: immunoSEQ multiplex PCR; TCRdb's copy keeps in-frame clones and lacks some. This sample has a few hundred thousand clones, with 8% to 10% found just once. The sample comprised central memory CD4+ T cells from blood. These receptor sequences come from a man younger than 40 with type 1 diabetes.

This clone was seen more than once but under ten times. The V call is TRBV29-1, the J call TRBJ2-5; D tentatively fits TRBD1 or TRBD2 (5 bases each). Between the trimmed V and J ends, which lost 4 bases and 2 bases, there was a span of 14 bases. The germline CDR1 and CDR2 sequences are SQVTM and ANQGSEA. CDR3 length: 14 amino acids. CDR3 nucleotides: TGCAGCGTTGGCCCCGGGGCCTTACAAGAGACCCAGTACTTC. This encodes CSVGPGALQETQYF.

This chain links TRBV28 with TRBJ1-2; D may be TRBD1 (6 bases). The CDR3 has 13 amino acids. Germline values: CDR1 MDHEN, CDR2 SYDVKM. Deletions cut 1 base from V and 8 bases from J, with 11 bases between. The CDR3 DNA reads TGTGCCAGCAGTTTATACAGGGTGGGAGGCTACACCTTC. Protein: CASSLYRVGGYTF.

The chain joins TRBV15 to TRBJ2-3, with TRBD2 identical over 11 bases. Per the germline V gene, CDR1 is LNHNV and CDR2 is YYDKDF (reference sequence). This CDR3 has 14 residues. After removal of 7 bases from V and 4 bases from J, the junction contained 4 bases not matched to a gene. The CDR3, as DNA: TGTGCCACCAAACCGGGACTAGCGGCAGATACGCAGTATTTT. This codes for CATKPGLAADTQYF. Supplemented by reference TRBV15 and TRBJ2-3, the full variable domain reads DAMVIQNPRYQVTQFGKPVTLSCSQTLNHNVMYWYQQKSSQAPKLLFHYYDKDFNNEADTPDNFQSRRPNTSFCFLDIRSPGLGDTAMYLCATKPGLAADTQYFGPGTRLTVL.

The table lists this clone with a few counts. The CDR3 spells CASSQVWPQGPSYEQYF. The DNA for the CDR3 is TGTGCCAGCAGCCAAGTCTGGCCCCAGGGACCGTCCTACGAGCAGTACTTC. This sequence joins TRBV14 and TRBJ2-7; the D call may be TRBD1 or TRBD2 (5 bases each). Germline CDR1 and CDR2: SGHDN and FVKESK. This CDR3 contains 17 residues. Trimming removed 1 base at V and 1 base at J, with 17 bases between.

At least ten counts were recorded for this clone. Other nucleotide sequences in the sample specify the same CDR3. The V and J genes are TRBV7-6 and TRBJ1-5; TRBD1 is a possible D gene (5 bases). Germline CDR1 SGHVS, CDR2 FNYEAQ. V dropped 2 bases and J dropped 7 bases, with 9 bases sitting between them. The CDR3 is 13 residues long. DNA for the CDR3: TGTGCCAGCAGCTTACAGGGAACGCAGCCCCAGCATTTT. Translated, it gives CASSLQGTQPQHF.

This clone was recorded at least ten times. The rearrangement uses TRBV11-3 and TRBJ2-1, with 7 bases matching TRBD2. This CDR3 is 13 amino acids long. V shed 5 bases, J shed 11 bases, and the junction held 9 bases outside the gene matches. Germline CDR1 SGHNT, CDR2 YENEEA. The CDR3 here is CASSHGLDVKQFF. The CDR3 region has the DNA TGTGCCAGCAGCCACGGACTAGATGTGAAGCAGTTCTTC.

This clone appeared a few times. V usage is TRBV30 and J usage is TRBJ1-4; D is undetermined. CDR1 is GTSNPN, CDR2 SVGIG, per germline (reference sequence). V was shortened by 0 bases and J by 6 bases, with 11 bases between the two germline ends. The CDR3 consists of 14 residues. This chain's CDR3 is CAWSVRGLDEKLFF. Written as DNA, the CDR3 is TGTGCCTGGAGTGTACGAGGGCTGGATGAAAAACTGTTTTTT.